The entry below gives a single T cell receptor beta chain sequence along with its context. Antigen unknown. The data were taken from a study of CD8 T cells in Susac syndrome. Study-wide results and caveats: It was acknowledged in the study that its TCR sequencing and HLA analysis involved a relatively small number of individuals.

cDNA came from roughly 0.5 to 1 ug RNA primed by random hexamers. By means of immunoSEQ multiplex PCR, TCR beta CDR3 spanning 54 Vbeta and 13 Jbeta underwent amplification. TCRdb passed the immunoSEQ multiplex PCR reads through MiXCR, listing each CDR3 protein once. The data contain about 210,000 distinct CDR3 sequences, 93% of them singletons. Negative isolation was used for CD8+ and CD4+ T cells, and FACS enrichment was applied to TEMRA cells. The receptor was derived from a human donor in good health. Sequenced sample: CD4+ T cells from PBMCs.

CDR3 DNA sequence: TGTGCCAGCAGTGAAAGGACGAACACTGAAGCTTTCTTT. This sequence encodes CASSERTNTEAFF. The V gene is TRBV6-1, the J gene TRBJ1-1, with no clear D. The CDR3 spans 13 residues. Germline V lookup: CDR1 MNHNS, CDR2 SASEGT. Trimming took 2 bases from V and 1 from J, leaving 5 bases between them.